The rows below give T cell receptor beta chains drawn from one sample of a study of spatial heterogeneity in lung cancer. TCRdb re-derived calls from the 5' RACE reads in MiXCR, one entry per CDR3 protein. Of some 80,000 distinct CDR3 sequences in the sample, about 7.8% were seen once. The source material was PBMCs, sampled at surgery. The receptor source for this set is a male donor with early-stage non-small cell lung cancer. The CDR3 runs from the conserved cysteine through the conserved F or W. A D gene is named only where the DNA matches it firmly. Clone size is not always given. Where it is, it says once, few, many or a class for expanded clones.

>TRBD1|TRBV6-5|TRBJ2-7|few
CASKGGQKSIDEQYF
TGTGCCAGCAAAGGGGGACAGAAAAGTATCGACGAGCAGTACTTC
>NA|TRBV7-8|TRBJ2-1|many
CASSLDRYNEQFF
TGTGCCAGCAGCCTAGACAGGTACAATGAGCAGTTCTTC
>NA|TRBV4-1|TRBJ2-7|many
CASRSRVGGHDEQYF
TGCGCCAGCAGATCTAGGGTAGGGGGTCATGACGAGCAGTACTTC
>NA|TRBV6-1|TRBJ1-1|NA
CASSDLQREYAFF
TGTGCCAGCAGTGACCTACAGAGGGAATACGCTTTCTTT
>NA|TRBV6-2/TRBV6-3|TRBJ1-5|NA
CASSYAMQGRESQPQHF
TGTGCCAGCAGTTACGCCATGCAAGGGAGGGAAAGTCAGCCCCAGCATTTT
>TRBD1|TRBV4-2|TRBJ2-5|many
CASSQGQGETQYF
TGTGCCAGCAGCCAAGGACAGGGGGAGACCCAGTACTTC
>NA|TRBV2|TRBJ2-4|NA
CASSALKENIQYF
TGTGCCAGCAGTGCGTTGAAGGAAAACATTCAGTACTTC
>NA|TRBV10-1|TRBJ2-7|many
CASSEGQPYEQYF
TGCGCCAGCAGTGAGGGACAACCGTACGAGCAGTACTTC
>TRBD2|TRBV23-1|TRBJ2-6|many
CASSQGTSGRPSGANVLTF
TGCGCCAGCAGTCAGGGGACTAGCGGAAGACCTTCTGGGGCCAACGTCCTGACTTTC
>TRBD1|TRBV20-1|TRBJ1-5|few
CSAQRDRSPGGNQPQHF
TGCAGTGCCCAGAGGGACAGAAGCCCCGGCGGCAATCAGCCCCAGCATTTT
>NA|TRBV3-1|TRBJ1-4|many
CASSQGPWENEKLFF
TGTGCCAGCAGCCAAGGTCCTTGGGAGAATGAAAAACTGTTTTTT
>TRBD2|TRBV29-1|TRBJ2-1|many
CSALAGVANEQFF
TGCAGCGCCCTGGCGGGAGTGGCGAATGAGCAGTTCTTC
>TRBD1|TRBV5-5|TRBJ1-1|many
CASSHGQGKYTEAFF
TGTGCCAGCAGCCACGGACAGGGAAAATACACTGAAGCTTTCTTT
>NA|TRBV20-1|TRBJ1-5|many
CSPSGIGNQPQHF
TGCAGTCCCTCCGGGATCGGCAATCAGCCCCAGCATTTT
>NA|TRBV11-2|TRBJ1-4|NA
CASSPRGLVSNEKLFF
TGTGCCAGCAGCCCAAGGGGTTTAGTGTCTAATGAAAAACTGTTTTTT